The 16 T cell receptor beta chains presented below share a single source sample, sequenced in a study of prognosis after radiotherapy for stage I lung cancer. The genomic DNA TCR beta CDR3 region underwent two rounds of multiplex PCR. The authors ran first-round PCR with primers specific to each TRBV and TRBJ gene. Each CDR3 protein is one row after TCRdb ran MiXCR on the multiplex PCR reads. The sample lists over 15,000 distinct CDR3 sequences, roughly half occurring once. Sample: PBMCs, taken before or after stereotactic body radiation therapy (not recorded which). The receptors were sampled from a donor aged 50 or older with non-small cell lung cancer.

The chain is built from TRBV7-8 and TRBJ2-2; TRBD2 is a possible D gene (5 bases). Germline CDR1 SGHVS, CDR2 FQNEAQ. The CDR3 totals 15 residues. The V and J ends lost 0 bases and 10 bases respectively, with 15 bases between them. The DNA of the CDR3 is TGTGCCAGCAGCTTAGCGCAGAGAGGAGGCGAGGAGCTGTTTTTT. Translated, it gives CASSLAQRGGEELFF.

This clonotype was detected ten times or more. A read error may account for a junction end that differs from germline. J is TRBJ2-1 and V is TRBV30; D might be TRBD2 (5 bases). Germline CDR1 and CDR2: GTSNPN and SVGIG (reference sequence). The CDR3 sequence is 13 residues long. The CDR3 reads CAWSVRTRNERFF. The CDR3 DNA is TGTGCCTGGAGTGTAAGGACTCGGAATGAGCGGTTCTTC.

The chain joins TRBV7-9 to TRBJ2-2; D possibly corresponds to TRBD2 (5 bases). This CDR3 has 15 residues. Trimming pared 3 bases from V and 0 bases from J, leaving 8 bases between. Germline V gene sequence: CDR1 SEHNR, CDR2 FQNEAQ (reference sequence). CDR3 sequence: CASSFGVSNTGELFF. CDR3 sequence (DNA): TGTGCCAGCAGCTTCGGGGTGTCGAACACCGGGGAGCTGTTTTTT.

This clonotype was detected many times. This chain joins TRBV15 and TRBJ2-7; TRBD2 matches 8 bases. Germline V gene data show CDR1 as LNHNV and CDR2 as YYDKDF (reference sequence). V lost 1 base and J lost 6; bases outside the gene matches: 14. This CDR3 has 17 amino acids. For the CDR3, the DNA is TGTGCCACCAGCAGAGGAGGGGGGGAGGGGCGGGGGGCCGAGCAGTACTTC. As protein: CATSRGGGEGRGAEQYF.

A word on this clonotype: This likely stems from a read error, as it lies one base from a far larger clone. DNA for the CDR3: TGTGCCAGCAGCTCGATATCCGTCTCTGGGGCCAACGTCCTGACTTTC. It encodes CASSSISVSGANVLTF. This rearrangement joins TRBV6-4 to TRBJ2-6; D not resolved. Trimming cost V 6 bases and J 0 bases, with 12 bases left between them. This CDR3 has 16 residues. From germline, CDR1 is MRHNA and CDR2 SNTAGT.

As for this clonotype: Since a far larger clone is one base different, this is likely a read error. CDR3 amino acids: CASMESGGSYNEQFF. CDR3 DNA: TGTGCCAGCATGGAAAGCGGGGGCTCCTACAATGAGCAGTTCTTC. The V call is TRBV6-5, the J call TRBJ2-1; 8 bases align to TRBD2. This CDR3 has 15 residues. The J segment lost 0 bases and the V segment lost 7 bases, leaving 5 bases of the junction unmatched. Germline-derived CDR1 and CDR2 are MNHEY and SVGAGI.

As for this clonotype: At one end the junction does not follow the germline gene, possibly because of a read error. The rearrangement joins TRBV2 to TRBJ2-2; TRBD2 might be the D (5 bases). Germline V gene sequence: CDR1 SNHLY, CDR2 FYNNEI. This CDR3 region has 14 residues. In DNA, the CDR3 is TGTGCCAGCATTAGGTCGGTAAACACCGGGGAGCCGTTTTTT. Protein product: CASIRSVNTGEPFF. The variable domain in full, with the rest retrieved from reference TRBV2 and TRBJ2-2, is EPEVTQTPSHQVTQMGQEVILRCVPISNHLYFYWYRQILGQKVEFLVSFYNNEISEKSEIFDDQFSVERPDGSNFTLKIRSTKLEDSAMYFCASIRSVNTGEPFFGEGSRLTVL.

The table lists this clonotype with many counts. The genes are TRBV24-1 and TRBJ2-1, with D possibly being TRBD2 (6 bases). The CDR3 length is 18 residues. Germline CDR1 is KGHDR and CDR2 is SFDVKD. Deletions cut 3 bases from V and 4 bases from J, with 21 bases between. CDR3 nucleotide sequence: TGTGCCACCAGTGATGGGGGGTTCTGGACGGAACCATACAATGAGCAGTTCTTC. Encoded protein: CATSDGGFWTEPYNEQFF.

This clonotype was seen many times. The rearrangement joins TRBV6-4 to TRBJ1-2; maybe TRBD1 (5 bases). The CDR3 consists of 16 residues. With 4 bases removed from V and 7 bases from J, the gap between germline ends came to 22 bases. Germline CDR1 and CDR2: MRHNA and SNTAGT. CDR3 residues: CASSASFGTASTGYTF. DNA of the CDR3: TGTGCCAGCAGTGCCTCCTTTGGGACGGCCTCGACTGGCTACACCTTC.

This clonotype was counted at least ten times. The chain carries TRBV4-1 and TRBJ2-5, with D uncertain. This CDR3 has 15 residues. Germline lookup yields CDR1 MGHRA and CDR2 YSYEKL. Between the trimmed V and J ends, which lost 1 base and 1 base, there was a span of 10 bases. The CDR3 sequence: CASSQVLGSQETQYF. CDR3 in DNA: TGCGCCAGCAGCCAAGTCTTGGGCAGCCAAGAGACCCAGTACTTC.

This clonotype appeared many times. Its ends do not fully match the called genes, so a read error is possible. The chain combines TRBV20-1 with TRBJ1-1; D not certain. CDR1 is DFQATT and CDR2 is SNEGSKA in the germline V gene (reference sequence). The CDR3 extends over 11 amino acids. CDR3 region: CSARARTEAFF. CDR3 DNA sequence: TGCAGTGCGAGAGCCAGGACTGAAGCTTTCTTT.

In this sample, this clonotype turned up many times. The chain recombines TRBV20-1 with TRBJ1-2; the match to TRBD1 covers 9 bases. V trimming: 4 bases; J trimming: 8 bases; junction bases outside the gene matches: 5. CDR3 size: 12 residues. Germline assignment: CDR1 DFQATT and CDR2 SNEGSKA (reference sequence). CDR3 nucleotides: TGCAGTGCTAAAGAGACAGGGGGAGGCTACACCTTC. It specifies CSAKETGGGYTF.

Turning to this clonotype: Since a much larger clone is just one base distant, this may be a read error. V is TRBV20-1 and J is TRBJ2-3, with TRBD2 matching 10 bases. The V and J ends lost 6 bases and 0 bases, in that order; junction bases with no gene match: 12. This CDR3 has 17 amino acids. In germline, CDR1 is DFQATT, CDR2 SNEGSKA (reference sequence). The CDR3 region has the DNA TGCAGTGCCCCTCGGGCTAGCGGGAGTCCCAGCACAGATACGCAGTATTTT. Translated: CSAPRASGSPSTDTQYF.

There are many counts of this clonotype. The V gene is TRBV28, the J gene TRBJ2-7; D gene ambiguous. CDR3 length equals 11 residues. With 6 bases removed from V and 7 bases from J, the gap between germline ends came to 10 bases. CDR1 is MDHEN, CDR2 SYDVKM, per germline. The CDR3 sequence: CASSLDLEQYF. The CDR3 DNA reads TGTGCCAGCAGCCTTGATTTGGAGCAGTACTTC.

This clonotype was observed at least ten times. The rearrangement uses TRBV28 and TRBJ2-7, with 11 bases identical to TRBD1. The CDR3 totals 14 residues. The trim removed 7 bases at V and 6 bases at J, leaving 8 bases unmatched. The germline gives CDR1 MDHEN, CDR2 SYDVKM. In nucleotides, the CDR3 is TGTGCCAGCAACTTCCGGGACAGGGGGTCCGAGCAGTACTTC. Encoded protein: CASNFRDRGSEQYF. Combining the CDR3 with reference TRBV28 and TRBJ2-7 gives the whole variable domain DVKVTQSSRYLVKRTGEKVFLECVQDMDHENMFWYRQDPGLGLRLIYFSYDVKMKEKGDIPEGYSVSREKKERFSLILESASTNQTSMYLCASNFRDRGSEQYFGPGTRLTVT.

This clonotype was detected ten times or more. This sequence joins TRBV6-1 and TRBJ1-1; the match to TRBD1 covers 7 bases. V gave up 6 bases and J gave up 6 bases; unmatched junction bases: 7. The CDR3 is made up of 13 amino acids. Germline-derived CDR1 and CDR2 are MNHNS and SASEGT. The CDR3 DNA reads TGTGCCAGCAGAAATTCAGGGGGTCCTGAAGCTTTCTTT. Protein sequence: CASRNSGGPEAFF.